This T cell receptor beta chain is from a study of T cells in Graves' hyperthyroidism and ophthalmopathy. Amplification targeted TCR beta CDR3 regions from RNA transcripts. The HTBI primer set served for first-round RT-PCR of the TCR CDR3. TCRdb itself ran the multiplex PCR reads through MiXCR, one entry per CDR3 protein. This table holds about 570,000 distinct CDR3 sequences, about 43% found once. The V and J ends lost 6 bases and 6 bases respectively, with 30 bases between them. This CDR3 region has 18 residues. CDR1 and CDR2 (germline): MDHEN, SYDVKM. Study-level points and caveats: The model forecast ophthalmopathy, anticipating it by a median around 6.9 months before onset. Blood also contained most expanded thyroid clonotypes above 0.001.

Clinicians diagnosed patients from clinical symptoms, serum thyroxine and TRAb, thyroid ultrasound and orbital computed tomography. On this clonotype itself: The antigen remains unidentified.

This TCR derives from an adult woman with Graves' disease, either hyperthyroidism or ophthalmopathy (not recorded which). The rearrangement links TRBV28 to TRBJ2-7; the D call may be TRBD1 or TRBD2 (6 bases each). Sequencing was performed on peripheral blood or thyroid tissue (not recorded which). The CDR3 DNA is TGTGCCAGCAGCTCTGGAAGGGGGGAGGCCGTTTGGTGCTCCGAGCAGTACTTC. Translated, it gives CASSSGRGEAVWCSEQYF.